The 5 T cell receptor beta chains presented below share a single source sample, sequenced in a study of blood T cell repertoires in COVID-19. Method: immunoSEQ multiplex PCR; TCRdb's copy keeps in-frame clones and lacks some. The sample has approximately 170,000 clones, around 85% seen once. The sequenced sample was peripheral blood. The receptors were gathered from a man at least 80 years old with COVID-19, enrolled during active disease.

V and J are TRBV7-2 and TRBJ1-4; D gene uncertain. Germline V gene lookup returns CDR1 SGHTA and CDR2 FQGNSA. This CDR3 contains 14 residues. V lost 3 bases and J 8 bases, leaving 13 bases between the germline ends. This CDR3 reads CASSFLTGGEKLFF. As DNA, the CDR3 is TGTGCCAGCAGCTTCCTGACGGGAGGGGAAAAACTGTTTTTT.

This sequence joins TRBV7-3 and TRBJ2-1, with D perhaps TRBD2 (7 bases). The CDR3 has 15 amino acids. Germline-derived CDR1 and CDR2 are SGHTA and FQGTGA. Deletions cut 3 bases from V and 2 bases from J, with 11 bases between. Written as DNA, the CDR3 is TGTGCCAGCAGCTTCATGCGGGGGCCCTACAATGAGCAGTTCTTC. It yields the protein CASSFMRGPYNEQFF. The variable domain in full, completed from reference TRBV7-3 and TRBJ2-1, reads GAGVSQTPSNKVTEKGKYVELRCDPISGHTALYWYRQSLGQGPEFLIYFQGTGAADDSGLPNDRFFAVRPEGSVSTLKIQRTERGDSAVYLCASSFMRGPYNEQFFGPGTRLTVL.

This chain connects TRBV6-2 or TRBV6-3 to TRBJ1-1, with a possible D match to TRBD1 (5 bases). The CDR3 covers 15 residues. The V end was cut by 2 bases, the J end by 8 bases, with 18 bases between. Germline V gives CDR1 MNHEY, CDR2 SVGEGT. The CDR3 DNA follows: TGTGCCAGCAGTTACGGCGGCAGGGTCCGAGGCGAAGCTTTCTTT. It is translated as CASSYGGRVRGEAFF.

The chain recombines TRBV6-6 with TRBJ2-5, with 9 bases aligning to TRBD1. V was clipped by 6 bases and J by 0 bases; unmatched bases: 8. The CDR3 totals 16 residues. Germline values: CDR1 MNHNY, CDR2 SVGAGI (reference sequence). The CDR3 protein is CASSRRTGADQETQYF. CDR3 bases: TGTGCCAGCAGCCGGCGGACAGGGGCGGACCAAGAGACCCAGTACTTC.

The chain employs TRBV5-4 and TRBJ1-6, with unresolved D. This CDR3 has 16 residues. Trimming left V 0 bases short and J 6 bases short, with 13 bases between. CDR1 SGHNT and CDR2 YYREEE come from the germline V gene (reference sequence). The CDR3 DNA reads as TGTGCCAGCAGCTTGGCCGAGCGCGGGCCTAATTCACCCCTCCACTTT. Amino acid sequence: CASSLAERGPNSPLHF.